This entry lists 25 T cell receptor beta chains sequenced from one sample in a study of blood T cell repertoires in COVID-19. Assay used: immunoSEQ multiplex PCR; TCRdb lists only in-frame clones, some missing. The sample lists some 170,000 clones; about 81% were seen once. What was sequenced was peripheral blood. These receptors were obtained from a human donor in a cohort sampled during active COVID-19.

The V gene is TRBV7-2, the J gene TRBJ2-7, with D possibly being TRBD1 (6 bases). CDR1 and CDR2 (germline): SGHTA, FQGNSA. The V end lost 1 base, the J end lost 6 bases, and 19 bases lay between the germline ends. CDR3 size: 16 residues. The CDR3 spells CASSLEFGQGITEQYF. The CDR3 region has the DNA TGTGCCAGCAGCTTAGAGTTTGGGCAGGGGATTACCGAGCAGTACTTC.

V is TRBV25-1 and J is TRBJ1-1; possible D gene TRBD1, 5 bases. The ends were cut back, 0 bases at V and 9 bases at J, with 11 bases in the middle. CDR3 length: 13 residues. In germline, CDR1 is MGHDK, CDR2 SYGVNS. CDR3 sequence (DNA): TGTGCCAGCAGTGAATATAGGAGGGGCCAAGCTTTCTTT. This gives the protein CASSEYRRGQAFF.

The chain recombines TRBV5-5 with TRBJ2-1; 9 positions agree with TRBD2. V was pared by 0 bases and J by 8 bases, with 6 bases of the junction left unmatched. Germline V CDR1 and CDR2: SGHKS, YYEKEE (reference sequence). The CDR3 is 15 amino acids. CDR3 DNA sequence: TGTGCCAGCAGCTTGGATAGCGGGAGTCGCTATGAGCAGTTCTTC. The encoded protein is CASSLDSGSRYEQFF.

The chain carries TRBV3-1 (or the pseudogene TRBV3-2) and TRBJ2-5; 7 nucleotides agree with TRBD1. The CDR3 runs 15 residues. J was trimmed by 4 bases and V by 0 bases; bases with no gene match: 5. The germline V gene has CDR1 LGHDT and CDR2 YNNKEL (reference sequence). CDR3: CASSQDDRVAETQYF. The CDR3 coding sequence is TGTGCCAGCAGCCAAGATGACAGGGTAGCAGAGACCCAGTACTTC.

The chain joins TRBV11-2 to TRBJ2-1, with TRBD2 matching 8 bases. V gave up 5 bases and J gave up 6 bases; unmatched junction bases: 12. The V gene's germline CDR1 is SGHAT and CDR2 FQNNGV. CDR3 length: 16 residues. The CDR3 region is CASSPPRLARRNEQFF. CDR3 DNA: TGTGCCAGCAGCCCCCCCAGACTAGCGCGCCGCAATGAGCAGTTCTTC.

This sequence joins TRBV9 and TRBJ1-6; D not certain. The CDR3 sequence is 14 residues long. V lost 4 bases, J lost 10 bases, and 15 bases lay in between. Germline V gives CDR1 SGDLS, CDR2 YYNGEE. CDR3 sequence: CASSQAVIGSPLHF. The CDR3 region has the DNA TGTGCCAGCAGCCAGGCCGTGATTGGGTCACCCCTCCACTTT.

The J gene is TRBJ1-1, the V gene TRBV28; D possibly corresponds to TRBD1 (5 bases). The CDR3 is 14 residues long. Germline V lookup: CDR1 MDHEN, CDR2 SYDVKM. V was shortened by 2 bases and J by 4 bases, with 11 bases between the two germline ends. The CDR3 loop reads CASSLSGGSTEAFF. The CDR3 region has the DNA TGTGCCAGCAGTTTAAGCGGGGGGAGCACTGAAGCTTTCTTT.

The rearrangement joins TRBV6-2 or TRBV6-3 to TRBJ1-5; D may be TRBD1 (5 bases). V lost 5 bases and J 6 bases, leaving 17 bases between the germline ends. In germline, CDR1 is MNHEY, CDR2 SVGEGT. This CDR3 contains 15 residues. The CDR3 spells CASSTRGDGRQPQHF. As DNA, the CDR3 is TGTGCCAGCAGTACCCGGGGGGACGGGCGTCAGCCCCAGCATTTT.

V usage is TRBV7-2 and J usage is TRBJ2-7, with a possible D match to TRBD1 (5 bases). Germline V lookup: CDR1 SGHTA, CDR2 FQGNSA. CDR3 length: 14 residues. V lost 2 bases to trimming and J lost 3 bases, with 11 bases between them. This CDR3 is CASSLRVTDYEQYF. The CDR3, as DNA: TGTGCCAGCAGCTTAAGGGTGACAGACTACGAGCAGTACTTC. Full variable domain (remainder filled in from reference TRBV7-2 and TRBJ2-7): GAGVSQSPSNKVTEKGKDVELRCDPISGHTALYWYRQSLGQGLEFLIYFQGNSAPDKSGLPSDRFSAERTGGSVSTLTIQRTQQEDSAVYLCASSLRVTDYEQYFGPGTRLTVT.

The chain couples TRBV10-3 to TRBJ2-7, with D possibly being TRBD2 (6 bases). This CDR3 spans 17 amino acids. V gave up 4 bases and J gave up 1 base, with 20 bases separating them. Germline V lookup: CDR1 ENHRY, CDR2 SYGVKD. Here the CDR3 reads CAISGGDTGTQSYEQYF. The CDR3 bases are TGTGCCATCAGTGGGGGGGATACCGGGACGCAGTCCTACGAGCAGTACTTC.

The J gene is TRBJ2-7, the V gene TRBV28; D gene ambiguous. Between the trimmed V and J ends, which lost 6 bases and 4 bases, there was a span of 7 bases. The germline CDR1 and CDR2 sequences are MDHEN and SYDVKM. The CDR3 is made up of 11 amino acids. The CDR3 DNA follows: TGTGCCAGCAGCAGAATTTACGAGCAGTACTTC. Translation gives CASSRIYEQYF.

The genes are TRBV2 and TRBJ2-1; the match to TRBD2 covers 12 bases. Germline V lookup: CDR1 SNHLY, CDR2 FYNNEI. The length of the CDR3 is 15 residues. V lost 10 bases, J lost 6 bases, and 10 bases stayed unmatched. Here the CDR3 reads CATRRETSGGNEQFF. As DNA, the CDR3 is TGTGCCACGAGGAGGGAGACTAGCGGGGGCAATGAGCAGTTCTTC.

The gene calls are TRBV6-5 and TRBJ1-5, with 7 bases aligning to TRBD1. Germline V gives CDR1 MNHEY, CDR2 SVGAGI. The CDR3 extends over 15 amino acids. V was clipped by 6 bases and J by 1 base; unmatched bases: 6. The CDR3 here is CASRRQGNSNQPQHF. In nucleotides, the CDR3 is TGTGCCAGCAGGCGACAGGGAAACAGCAATCAGCCCCAGCATTTT.

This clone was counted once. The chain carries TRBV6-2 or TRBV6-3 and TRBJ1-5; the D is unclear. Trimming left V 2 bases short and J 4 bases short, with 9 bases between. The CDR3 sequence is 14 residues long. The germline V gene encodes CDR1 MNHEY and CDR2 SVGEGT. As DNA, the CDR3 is TGTGCCAGCAGTTACGAGACACCTAATCAGCCCCAGCATTTT. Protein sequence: CASSYETPNQPQHF.

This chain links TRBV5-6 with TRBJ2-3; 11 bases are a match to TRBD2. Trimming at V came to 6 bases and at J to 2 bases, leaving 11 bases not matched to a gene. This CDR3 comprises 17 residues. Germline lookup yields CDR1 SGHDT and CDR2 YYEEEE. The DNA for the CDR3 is TGTGCCAGCAACTCGTCTAGCGGGGGGCGGGTCACAGATACGCAGTATTTT. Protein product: CASNSSSGGRVTDTQYF.

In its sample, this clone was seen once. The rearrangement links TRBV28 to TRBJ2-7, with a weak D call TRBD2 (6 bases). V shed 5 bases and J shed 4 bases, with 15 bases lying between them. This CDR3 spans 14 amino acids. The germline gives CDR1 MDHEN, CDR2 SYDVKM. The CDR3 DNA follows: TGTGCCAGCAGTGGGGTGGGCGGGATATACGAGCAGTACTTC. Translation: CASSGVGGIYEQYF.

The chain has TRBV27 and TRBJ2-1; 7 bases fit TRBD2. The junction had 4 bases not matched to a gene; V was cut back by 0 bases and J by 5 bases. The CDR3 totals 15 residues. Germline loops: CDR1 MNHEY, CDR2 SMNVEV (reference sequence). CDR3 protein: CASSLSGTTDNEQFF. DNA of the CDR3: TGTGCCAGCAGTTTATCAGGGACTACCGACAATGAGCAGTTCTTC.

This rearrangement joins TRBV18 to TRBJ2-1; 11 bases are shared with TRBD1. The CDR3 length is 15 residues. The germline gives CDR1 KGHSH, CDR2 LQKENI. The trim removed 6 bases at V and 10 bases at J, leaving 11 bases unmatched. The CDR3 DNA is TGTGCCAGCTCGACCGGGACAGGGGGGTTTAACGAGCAGTTCTTC. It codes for CASSTGTGGFNEQFF.

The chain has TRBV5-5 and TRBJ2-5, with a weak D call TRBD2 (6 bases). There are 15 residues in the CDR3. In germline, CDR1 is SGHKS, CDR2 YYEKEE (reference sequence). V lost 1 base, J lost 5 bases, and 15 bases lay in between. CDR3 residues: CASSLRRREVETQYF. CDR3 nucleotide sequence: TGTGCCAGCAGCTTGAGAAGAAGGGAGGTGGAGACCCAGTACTTC.

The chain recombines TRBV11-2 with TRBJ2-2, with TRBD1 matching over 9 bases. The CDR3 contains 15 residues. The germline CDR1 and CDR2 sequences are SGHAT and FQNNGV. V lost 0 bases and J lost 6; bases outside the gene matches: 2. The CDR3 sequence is CASSLERQGAGELFF. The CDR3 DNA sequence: TGTGCCAGCAGCTTAGAAAGACAGGGGGCCGGGGAGCTGTTTTTT.

CDR3 protein: CASSQDLGLSSYNEQFF. The CDR3 DNA reads as TGTGCCAGCAGCCAAGATCTTGGGCTAAGCTCCTACAATGAGCAGTTCTTC. The gene calls are TRBV14 and TRBJ2-1; D uncertain. CDR1 is SGHDN and CDR2 is FVKESK in the germline V gene. V shed 0 bases and J shed 0 bases, with 12 bases lying between them. The CDR3 totals 17 residues.

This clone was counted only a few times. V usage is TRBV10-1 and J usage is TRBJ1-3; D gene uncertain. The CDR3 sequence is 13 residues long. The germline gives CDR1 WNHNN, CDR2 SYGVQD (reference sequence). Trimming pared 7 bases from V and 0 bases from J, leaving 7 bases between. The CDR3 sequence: CASTLYSGNTIYF. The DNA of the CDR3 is TGCGCCAGCACCCTTTACTCTGGAAACACCATATATTTT.

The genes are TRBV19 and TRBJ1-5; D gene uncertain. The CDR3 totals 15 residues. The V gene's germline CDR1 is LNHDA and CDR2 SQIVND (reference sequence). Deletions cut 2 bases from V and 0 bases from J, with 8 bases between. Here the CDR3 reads CASSIISHSNQPQHF. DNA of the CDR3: TGTGCCAGTAGTATAATAAGCCATAGCAATCAGCCCCAGCATTTT.

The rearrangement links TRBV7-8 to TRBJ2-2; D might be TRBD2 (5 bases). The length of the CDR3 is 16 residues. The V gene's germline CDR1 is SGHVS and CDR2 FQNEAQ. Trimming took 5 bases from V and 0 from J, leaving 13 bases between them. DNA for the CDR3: TGTGCCAGCAGCCGGCGGGCCCCGGCGAACACCGGGGAGCTGTTTTTT. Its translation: CASSRRAPANTGELFF.

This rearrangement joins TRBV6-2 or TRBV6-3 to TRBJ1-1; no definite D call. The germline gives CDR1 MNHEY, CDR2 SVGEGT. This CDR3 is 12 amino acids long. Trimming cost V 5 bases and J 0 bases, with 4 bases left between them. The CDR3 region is CASSHMNTEAFF. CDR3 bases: TGTGCCAGCAGTCACATGAACACTGAAGCTTTCTTT.